These T cell receptor beta chains were read from a single sample in a study of T-cell memory formation after mild COVID-19. TCRdb re-derived calls from the 5' RACE reads in MiXCR, one entry per CDR3 protein. Of hundreds of thousands of distinct CDR3 sequences listed, approximately 15% were seen once; the top ten hold roughly 21%. The sample taken for sequencing was PBMCs or a T cell subset sorted from them (not recorded which). Receptors originate from a man in his late teens or twenties who had mild COVID-19 (a few samples of this study predate the infection). Cell type and time point are not known. CDR3s include the opening cysteine and the closing phenylalanine or tryptophan. D genes are given only for firm matches. Clone size is not always given. Where it is, it says once, few, many or a class for expanded clones.

J: TRBJ2-7
D: TRBD1
V: TRBV7-2
length: 13
size: many
DNA: TGTGCCAGCAGTTCTGACAGGGGTGACGAGCAGTACTTC
CDR3: CASSSDRGDEQYF

J: TRBJ1-6
D: -
V: TRBV28
length: 15
size: -
DNA: TGTGCCAGCAACTTGGCCGGGACCGCACTGATACCCCTCCACTTT
CDR3: CASNLAGTALIPLHF

J: TRBJ2-1
D: -
V: TRBV9
length: 14
size: -
DNA: TGTGCCAGCAGGGGGCTAGGCGGCCCCAATGAGCAGTTCTTC
CDR3: CASRGLGGPNEQFF

J: TRBJ2-5
D: TRBD2
V: TRBV28
length: 11
size: -
DNA: TGTGCGGGGTCAGCGGGAGGGACCCAGTACTTC
CDR3: CAGSAGGTQYF

J: TRBJ2-3
D: -
V: TRBV7-2
length: 13
size: many
DNA: TGTGCCAGCAGCTTAGGGGGCACAGATACGCAGTATTTT
CDR3: CASSLGGTDTQYF

J: TRBJ1-4
D: -
V: TRBV7-9
length: 16
size: -
DNA: TGTGCCAGCAGCTTATGGACGAGCGGCGGGACCGAAAAACTGTTTTTT
CDR3: CASSLWTSGGTEKLFF

J: TRBJ2-7
D: TRBD2
V: TRBV5-1
length: 14
size: few
DNA: TGCGCCAGCAGCTTGCTCGGGGGGGCCTACGAGCAGTACTTC
CDR3: CASSLLGGAYEQYF

J: TRBJ2-1
D: -
V: TRBV28
length: 13
size: -
DNA: TGTGCCAGCACCCTGGGGACTTGGGATGAGCAGTTCTTC
CDR3: CASTLGTWDEQFF

J: TRBJ2-3
D: -
V: TRBV29-1
length: 13
size: once
DNA: TGCAGCGTTGAACGGCAGGTCACAGATACGCAGTATTTT
CDR3: CSVERQVTDTQYF

J: TRBJ2-3
D: -
V: TRBV11-2
length: 15
size: many
DNA: TGTGCCAGCAGCTCCTACAGGGGGAGGGCAGATACGCAGTATTTT
CDR3: CASSSYRGRADTQYF

J: TRBJ1-2
D: TRBD1
V: TRBV7-9
length: 15
size: few
DNA: TGTGCCAGCAGCCCAGGAGGGGGCGAGTACTATGGCTACACCTTC
CDR3: CASSPGGGEYYGYTF

J: TRBJ2-2
D: TRBD2
V: TRBV6-5
length: 16
size: few
DNA: TGTGCCAGCAGGGCTAGCGGGGGGGCTGACACCGGGGAGCTGTTTTTT
CDR3: CASRASGGADTGELFF

J: TRBJ2-2
D: -
V: TRBV9
length: 12
size: few
DNA: TGTGCCAGCAGCCCGCATGGAAGGGAGCTGTTTTTT
CDR3: CASSPHGRELFF

J: TRBJ2-1
D: TRBD2
V: TRBV7-3
length: 12
size: -
DNA: TGTGCCAGCAGCTTCACTAGCGGCGAGCAGTTCTTC
CDR3: CASSFTSGEQFF

J: TRBJ2-2
D: -
V: TRBV20-1
length: 14
size: -
DNA: TGCAGTGCTAGAAGGGGGTACAACACCGGGGAGCTGTTTTTT
CDR3: CSARRGYNTGELFF

J: TRBJ2-2
D: -
V: TRBV29-1
length: 13
size: many
DNA: TGCAGCGCCGAAGGGGTCTGGGCCGGGGAGCTGTTTTTT
CDR3: CSAEGVWAGELFF

J: TRBJ2-4
D: TRBD1
V: TRBV11-2
length: 15
size: few
DNA: TGTGCCAGCAGCTTAGGGACAGGGGGCCAGGCCATTCAGTACTTC
CDR3: CASSLGTGGQAIQYF

J: TRBJ1-2
D: -
V: TRBV5-1
length: 13
size: few
DNA: TGCGCCAGCAGCCCGGCGGCCAACTATGGCTACACCTTC
CDR3: CASSPAANYGYTF

J: TRBJ1-1
D: -
V: TRBV7-8
length: 13
size: few
DNA: TGTGCCAGCAGTCCAAAAGTGAACACTGAAGCTTTCTTT
CDR3: CASSPKVNTEAFF

J: TRBJ2-5
D: TRBD2
V: TRBV11-2
length: 17
size: -
DNA: TGTGCCAGCAGCTTAGATTTAACTAGCGGGGGGAGAGAGACCCAGTACTTC
CDR3: CASSLDLTSGGRETQYF

J: TRBJ1-2
D: -
V: TRBV3-1
length: 15
size: few
DNA: TGTGCCAGCAGCCGCAAGTGGAGGGGATCGGAGGGCTACACCTTC
CDR3: CASSRKWRGSEGYTF

J: TRBJ2-5
D: -
V: TRBV15
length: 12
size: many
DNA: TGTGCCACCAGCTCCATTGGAGAGACCCAGTACTTC
CDR3: CATSSIGETQYF

J: TRBJ2-5
D: -
V: TRBV12-3/TRBV12-4
length: 14
size: -
DNA: TGTGCCAGCAGACATGGACAGATCGGAGAGACCCAGTACTTC
CDR3: CASRHGQIGETQYF

J: TRBJ2-5
D: TRBD2
V: TRBV24-1
length: 15
size: -
DNA: TGTGCCACCAGTGGTTCTAGCGGGGGCCAAGAGACCCAGTACTTC
CDR3: CATSGSSGGQETQYF

J: TRBJ2-2
D: -
V: TRBV20-1
length: 14
size: -
DNA: TGCAGTGGAGCCGGGTCCTCTAACACCGGGGAGCTGTTTTTT
CDR3: CSGAGSSNTGELFF

J: TRBJ2-2
D: TRBD2
V: TRBV4-2
length: 17
size: once
DNA: TGTGCCAGCAGCCGTAATCTAGCGGGGGTAGCCACCGGGGAGCTGTTTTTT
CDR3: CASSRNLAGVATGELFF

J: TRBJ2-1
D: TRBD2
V: TRBV5-1
length: 16
size: many
DNA: TGCGCCAGCCGGGTAAGCGGGGGCCTCTCCTACAATGAGCAGTTCTTC
CDR3: CASRVSGGLSYNEQFF

J: TRBJ1-1
D: TRBD1
V: TRBV5-1
length: 16
size: few
DNA: TGCGCCAGCAGCCCTGGACAGGAGGTTTGGAACACTGAAGCTTTCTTT
CDR3: CASSPGQEVWNTEAFF

J: TRBJ2-4
D: TRBD1
V: TRBV6-6
length: 15
size: many
DNA: TGTGCCAGCAGTTCCCATTGGACAGGGAGGCACATTCAGTACTTC
CDR3: CASSSHWTGRHIQYF

J: TRBJ1-6
D: -
V: TRBV7-2
length: 13
size: -
DNA: TGTGCCAGCAGCTTTCAGCAGTATTCACCCCTCCACTTT
CDR3: CASSFQQYSPLHF